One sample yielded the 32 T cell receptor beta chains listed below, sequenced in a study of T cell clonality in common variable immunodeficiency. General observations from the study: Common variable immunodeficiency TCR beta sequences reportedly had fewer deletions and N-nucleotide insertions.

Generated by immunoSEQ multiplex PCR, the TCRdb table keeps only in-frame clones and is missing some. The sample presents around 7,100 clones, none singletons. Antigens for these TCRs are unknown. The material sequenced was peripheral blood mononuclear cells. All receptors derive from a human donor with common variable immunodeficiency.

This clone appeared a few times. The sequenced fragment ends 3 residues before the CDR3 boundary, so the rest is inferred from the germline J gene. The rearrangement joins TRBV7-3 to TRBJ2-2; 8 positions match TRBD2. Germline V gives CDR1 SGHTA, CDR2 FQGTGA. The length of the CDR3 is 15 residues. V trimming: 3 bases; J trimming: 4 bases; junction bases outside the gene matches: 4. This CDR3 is CASSFLAGSTGELFF. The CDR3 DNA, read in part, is TGTGCCAGCAGCTTCCTAGCGGGCAGCACCGGGGAG.

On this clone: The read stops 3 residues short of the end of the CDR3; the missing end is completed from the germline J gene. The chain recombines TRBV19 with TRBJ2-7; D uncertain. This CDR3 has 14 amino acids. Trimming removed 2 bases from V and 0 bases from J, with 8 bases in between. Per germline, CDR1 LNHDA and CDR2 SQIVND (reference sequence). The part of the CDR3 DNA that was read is TGTGCCAGTAGTATATCGTCTATCTCCTACGAG. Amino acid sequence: CASSISSISYE. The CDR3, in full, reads CASSISSISYEQYF.

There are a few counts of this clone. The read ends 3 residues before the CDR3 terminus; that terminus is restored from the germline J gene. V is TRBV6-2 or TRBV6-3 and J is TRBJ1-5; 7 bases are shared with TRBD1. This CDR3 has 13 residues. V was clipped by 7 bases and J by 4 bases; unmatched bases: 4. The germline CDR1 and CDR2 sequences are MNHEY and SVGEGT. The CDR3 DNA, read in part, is TGTGCCAGCACCTCGGACAGGAATCAGCCC. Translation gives CASTSDRNQP. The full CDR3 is CASTSDRNQPQHF.

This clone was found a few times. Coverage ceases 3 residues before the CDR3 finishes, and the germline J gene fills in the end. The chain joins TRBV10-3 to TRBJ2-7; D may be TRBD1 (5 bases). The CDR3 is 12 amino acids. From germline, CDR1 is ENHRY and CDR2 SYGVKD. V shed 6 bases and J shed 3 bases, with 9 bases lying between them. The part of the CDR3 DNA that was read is TGTGCCATCAGCGACAGACGCTACGAG. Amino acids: CAISDRRYE. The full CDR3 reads CAISDRRYEQYF.

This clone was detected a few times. The part of the CDR3 DNA that was read is TGTGCCAGCAGCTTGGTTCCGGGTGAG. Protein sequence: CASSLVPGE. The whole CDR3 sequence is CASSLVPGEQFF. V and J are TRBV7-9 and TRBJ2-1; D ambiguous. The observed sequence ends 3 residues before the CDR3 terminus, with the missing tail filled in from the germline J gene. V was shortened by 3 bases and J by 9 bases, with 9 bases between the two germline ends. The CDR3 is made up of 12 amino acids. Germline values: CDR1 SEHNR, CDR2 FQNEAQ (reference sequence). Variable domain in full (rest from reference TRBV7-9 and TRBJ2-1): DTGVSQNPRHKITKRGQNVTFRCDPISEHNRLYWYRQTLGQGPEFLTYFQNEAQLEKSRLLSDRFSAERPKGSFSTLEIQRTEQGDSAMYLCASSLVPGEQFFGPGTRLTVL.

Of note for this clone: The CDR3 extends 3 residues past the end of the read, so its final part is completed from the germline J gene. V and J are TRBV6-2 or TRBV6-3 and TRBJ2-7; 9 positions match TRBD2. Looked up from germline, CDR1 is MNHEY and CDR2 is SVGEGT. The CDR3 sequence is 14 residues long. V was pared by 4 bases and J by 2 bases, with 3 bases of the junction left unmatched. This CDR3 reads CASSWTSVTYEQYF. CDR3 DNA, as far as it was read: TGTGCCAGCAGTTGGACTAGCGTTACCTACGAG.

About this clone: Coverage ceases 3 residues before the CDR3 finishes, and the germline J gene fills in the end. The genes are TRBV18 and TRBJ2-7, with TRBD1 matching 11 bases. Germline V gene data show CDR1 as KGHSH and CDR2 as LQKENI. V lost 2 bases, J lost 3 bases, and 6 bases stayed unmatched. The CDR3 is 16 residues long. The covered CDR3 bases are TGTGCCAGCTCACCAGCTGGAGGGACAGGGGGCTACGAG. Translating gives CASSPAGGTGGYE. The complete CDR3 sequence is CASSPAGGTGGYEQYF.

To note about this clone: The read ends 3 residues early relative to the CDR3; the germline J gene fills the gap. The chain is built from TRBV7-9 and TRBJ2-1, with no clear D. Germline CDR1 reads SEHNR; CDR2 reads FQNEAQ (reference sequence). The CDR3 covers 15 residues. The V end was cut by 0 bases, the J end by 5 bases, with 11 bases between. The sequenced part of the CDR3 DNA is TGTGCCAGCAGCTTAGCGGCAGCCGCGGACAATGAG. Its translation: CASSLAAAADNE. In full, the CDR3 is CASSLAAAADNEQFF. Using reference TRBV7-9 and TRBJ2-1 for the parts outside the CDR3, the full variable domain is DTGVSQNPRHKITKRGQNVTFRCDPISEHNRLYWYRQTLGQGPEFLTYFQNEAQLEKSRLLSDRFSAERPKGSFSTLEIQRTEQGDSAMYLCASSLAAAADNEQFFGPGTRLTVL.

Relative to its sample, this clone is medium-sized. The covered CDR3 bases are TGTGCCAGCAGCCGGGACTCTGTTAGCACAGATACG. It specifies CASSRDSVSTDT. The entire CDR3 protein reads CASSRDSVSTDTQYF. The chain is built from TRBV6-4 and TRBJ2-3; tentative D call: TRBD2 (6 bases). Sequencing ends 3 residues short of the CDR3 end; the germline J gene provides the rest. From germline, CDR1 is MRHNA and CDR2 SNTAGT. CDR3 length equals 15 residues. Between the trimmed V and J ends, which lost 6 bases and 0 bases, there was a span of 13 bases.

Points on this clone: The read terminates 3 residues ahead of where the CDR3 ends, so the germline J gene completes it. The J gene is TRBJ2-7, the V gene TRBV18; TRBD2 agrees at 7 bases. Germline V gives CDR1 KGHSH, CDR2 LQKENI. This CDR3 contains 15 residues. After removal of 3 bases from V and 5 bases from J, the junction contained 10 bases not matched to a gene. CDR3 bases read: TGTGCCAGCTCACCGTATTACGGGACTACGGACGAG. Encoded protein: CASSPYYGTTDE. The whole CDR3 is CASSPYYGTTDEQYF.

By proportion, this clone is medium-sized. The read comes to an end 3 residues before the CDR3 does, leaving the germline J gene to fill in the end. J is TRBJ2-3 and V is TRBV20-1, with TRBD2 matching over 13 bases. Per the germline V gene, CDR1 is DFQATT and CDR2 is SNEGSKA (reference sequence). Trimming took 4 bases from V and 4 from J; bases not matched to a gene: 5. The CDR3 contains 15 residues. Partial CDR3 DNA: TGCAGTGCTATACGGACTAGCGGGAGCGCAGATACG. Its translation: CSAIRTSGSADT. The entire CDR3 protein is CSAIRTSGSADTQYF.

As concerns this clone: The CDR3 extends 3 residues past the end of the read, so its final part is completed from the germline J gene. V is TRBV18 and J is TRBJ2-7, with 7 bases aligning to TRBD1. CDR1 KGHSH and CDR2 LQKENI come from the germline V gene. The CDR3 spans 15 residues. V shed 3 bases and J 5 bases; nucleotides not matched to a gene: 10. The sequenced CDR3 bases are TGTGCCAGCTCACCGGAGGACAGGTACTTCCACGAG. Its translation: CASSPEDRYFHE. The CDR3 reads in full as CASSPEDRYFHEQYF.

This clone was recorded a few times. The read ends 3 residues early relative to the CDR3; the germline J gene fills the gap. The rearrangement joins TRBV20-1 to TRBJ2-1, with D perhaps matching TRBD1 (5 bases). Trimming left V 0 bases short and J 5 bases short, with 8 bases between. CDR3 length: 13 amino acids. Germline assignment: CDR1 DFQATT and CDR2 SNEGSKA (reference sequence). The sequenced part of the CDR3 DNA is TGCAGTGCTAGAGATTACAGGAACAATGAG. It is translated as CSARDYRNNE. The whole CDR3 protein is CSARDYRNNEQFF.

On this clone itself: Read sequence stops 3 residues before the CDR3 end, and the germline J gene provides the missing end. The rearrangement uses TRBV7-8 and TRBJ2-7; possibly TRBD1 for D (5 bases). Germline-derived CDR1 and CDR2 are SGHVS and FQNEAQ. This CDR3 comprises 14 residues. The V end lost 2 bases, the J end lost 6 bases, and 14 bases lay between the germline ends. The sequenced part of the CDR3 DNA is TGTGCCAGCAGCTTACGAACCAGGGTTATCGAG. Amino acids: CASSLRTRVIE. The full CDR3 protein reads CASSLRTRVIEQYF.

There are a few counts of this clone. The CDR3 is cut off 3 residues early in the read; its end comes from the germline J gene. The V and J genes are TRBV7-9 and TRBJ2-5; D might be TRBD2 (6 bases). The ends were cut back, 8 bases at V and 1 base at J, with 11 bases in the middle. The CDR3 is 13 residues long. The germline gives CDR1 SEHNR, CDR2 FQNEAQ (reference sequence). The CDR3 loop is CASRTSPQETQYF. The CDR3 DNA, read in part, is TGTGCCAGCCGCACTAGCCCCCAAGAGACC.

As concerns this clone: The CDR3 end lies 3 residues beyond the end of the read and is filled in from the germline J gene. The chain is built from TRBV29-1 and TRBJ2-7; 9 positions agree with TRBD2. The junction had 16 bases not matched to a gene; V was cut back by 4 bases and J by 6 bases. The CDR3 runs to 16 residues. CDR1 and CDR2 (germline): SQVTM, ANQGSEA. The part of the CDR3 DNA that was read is TGCAGCGTTGTCTTACCTAGCGGGGCCGACCCCCTCGAG. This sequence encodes CSVVLPSGADPLE. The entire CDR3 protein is CSVVLPSGADPLEQYF.

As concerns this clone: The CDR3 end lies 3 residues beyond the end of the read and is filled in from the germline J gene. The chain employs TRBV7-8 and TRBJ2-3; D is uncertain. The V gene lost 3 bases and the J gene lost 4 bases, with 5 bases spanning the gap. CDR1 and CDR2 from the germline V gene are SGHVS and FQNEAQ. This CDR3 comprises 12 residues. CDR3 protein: CASSFQSDTQYF. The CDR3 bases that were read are TGTGCCAGCAGCTTTCAGTCAGATACG.

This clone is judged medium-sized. The CDR3 here is CAISETKDRENTEAFF. The part of the CDR3 DNA that was read is TGTGCCATCAGTGAGACGAAGGACAGGGAGAACACTGAA. The chain has TRBV10-3 and TRBJ1-1; 8 nucleotides agree with TRBD1. The observed sequence ends 3 residues before the CDR3 terminus, with the missing tail filled in from the germline J gene. Germline V gene sequence: CDR1 ENHRY, CDR2 SYGVKD. The CDR3 sequence is 16 residues long. V dropped 2 bases and J dropped 1; count of bases not matched to a gene: 6.

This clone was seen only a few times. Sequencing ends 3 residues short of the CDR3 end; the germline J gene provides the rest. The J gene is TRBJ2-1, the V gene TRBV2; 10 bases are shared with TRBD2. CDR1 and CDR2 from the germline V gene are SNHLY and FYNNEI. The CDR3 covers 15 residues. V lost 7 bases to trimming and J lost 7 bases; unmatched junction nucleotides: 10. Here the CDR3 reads CASNQAGGLVNEQFF. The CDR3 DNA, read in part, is TGTGCCAGCAACCAAGCGGGAGGGCTTGTGAATGAG.

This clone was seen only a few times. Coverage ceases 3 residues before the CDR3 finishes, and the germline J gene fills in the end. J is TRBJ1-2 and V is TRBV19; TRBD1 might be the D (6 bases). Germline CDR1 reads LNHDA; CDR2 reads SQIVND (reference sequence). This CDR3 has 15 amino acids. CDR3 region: CASSALRGGAGSYTF. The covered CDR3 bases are TGTGCCAGTAGTGCCCTTCGGGGGGGCGCGGGAAGC. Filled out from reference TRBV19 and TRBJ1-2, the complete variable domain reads DGGITQSPKYLFRKEGQNVTLSCEQNLNHDAMYWYRQDPGQGLRLIYYSQIVNDFQKGDIAEGYSVSREKKESFPLTVTSAQKNPTAFYLCASSALRGGAGSYTFGSGTRLTVV.

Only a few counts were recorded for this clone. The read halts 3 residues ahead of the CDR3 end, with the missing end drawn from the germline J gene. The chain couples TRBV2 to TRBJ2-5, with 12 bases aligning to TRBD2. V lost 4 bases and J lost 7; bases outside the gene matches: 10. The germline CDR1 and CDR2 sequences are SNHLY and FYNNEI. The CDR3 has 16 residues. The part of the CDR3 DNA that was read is TGTGCCAGCAGTGGTGCTAGCGGGAGGGCCGGAGGGACC. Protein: CASSGASGRAGGT. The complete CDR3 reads CASSGASGRAGGTQYF.

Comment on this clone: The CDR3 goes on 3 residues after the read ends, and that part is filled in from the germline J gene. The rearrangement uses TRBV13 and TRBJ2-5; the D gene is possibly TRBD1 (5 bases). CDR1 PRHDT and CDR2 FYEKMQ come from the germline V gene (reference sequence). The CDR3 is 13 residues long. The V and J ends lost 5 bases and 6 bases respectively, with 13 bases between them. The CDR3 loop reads CASSARASKTQYF. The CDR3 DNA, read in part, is TGTGCCAGCAGCGCCAGGGCTAGTAAGACC. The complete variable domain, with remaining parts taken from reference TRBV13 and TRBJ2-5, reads AAGVIQSPRHLIKEKRETATLKCYPIPRHDTVYWYQQGPGQDPQFLISFYEKMQSDKGSIPDRFSAQQFSDYHSELNMSSLELGDSALYFCASSARASKTQYFGPGTRLLVL.

The DNA read from the CDR3 is TGTGCCAGTAGTAGAGACCGTAGCAATCAGCCC. This gives the protein CASSRDRSNQP. The whole CDR3 sequence is CASSRDRSNQPQHF. The rearrangement links TRBV19 to TRBJ1-5; D unclear. Read coverage stops 3 residues before the CDR3 terminus; the germline J gene supplies the remainder. This CDR3 spans 14 amino acids. The germline V gene has CDR1 LNHDA and CDR2 SQIVND (reference sequence). The V gene lost 4 bases and the J gene lost 0 bases, with 7 bases spanning the gap.

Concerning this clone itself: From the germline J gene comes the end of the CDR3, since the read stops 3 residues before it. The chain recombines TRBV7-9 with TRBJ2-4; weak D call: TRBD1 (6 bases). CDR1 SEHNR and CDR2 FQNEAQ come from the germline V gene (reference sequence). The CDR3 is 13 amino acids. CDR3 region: CASSSPRGYIQYF. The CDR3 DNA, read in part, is TGTGCCAGCAGCTCCCCGAGGGGGTATATT.

CDR3 bases read: TGTGCCAGCAGCCAGACGGGGACAGGGCTTTCACCC. It encodes CASSQTGTGLSP. From start to end, the CDR3 is CASSQTGTGLSPLHF. The chain combines TRBV7-9 with TRBJ1-6, with TRBD1 identical over 9 bases. The read ends 3 residues shy of where the CDR3 ends; the end is completed using the germline J gene. CDR1 SEHNR and CDR2 FQNEAQ come from the germline V gene (reference sequence). The CDR3 spans 15 residues. J was trimmed by 9 bases and V by 5 bases; bases with no gene match: 8.

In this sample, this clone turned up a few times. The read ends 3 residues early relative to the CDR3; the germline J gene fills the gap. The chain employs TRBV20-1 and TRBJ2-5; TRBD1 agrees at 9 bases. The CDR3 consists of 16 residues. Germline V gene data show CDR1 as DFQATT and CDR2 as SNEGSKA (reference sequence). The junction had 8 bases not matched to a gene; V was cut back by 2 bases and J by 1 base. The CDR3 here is CSARIFGTGSQETQYF. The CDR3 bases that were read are TGCAGTGCTAGAATTTTTGGGACAGGGTCCCAAGAGACC.

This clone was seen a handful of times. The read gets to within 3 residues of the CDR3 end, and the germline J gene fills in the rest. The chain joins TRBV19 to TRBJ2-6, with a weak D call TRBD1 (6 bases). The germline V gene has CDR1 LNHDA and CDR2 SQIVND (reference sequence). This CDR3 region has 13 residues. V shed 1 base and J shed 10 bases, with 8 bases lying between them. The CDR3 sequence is CASSIGTENVLTF. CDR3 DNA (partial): TGTGCCAGTAGTATAGGGACAGAGAACGTC.

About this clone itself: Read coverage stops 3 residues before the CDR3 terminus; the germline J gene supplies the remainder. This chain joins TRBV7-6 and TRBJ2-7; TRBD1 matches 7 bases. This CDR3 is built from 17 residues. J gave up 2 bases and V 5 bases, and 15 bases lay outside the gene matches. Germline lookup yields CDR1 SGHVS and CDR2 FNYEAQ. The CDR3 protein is CASSTTWTGQRTYEQYF. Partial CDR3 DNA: TGTGCCAGCAGCACCACGTGGACAGGACAGCGGACCTACGAG.

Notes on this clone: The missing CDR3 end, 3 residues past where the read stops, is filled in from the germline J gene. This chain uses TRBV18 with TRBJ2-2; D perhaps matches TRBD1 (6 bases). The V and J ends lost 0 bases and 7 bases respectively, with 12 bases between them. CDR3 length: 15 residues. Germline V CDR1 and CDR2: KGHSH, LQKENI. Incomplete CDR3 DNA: TGTGCCAGCTCACCACCTGGACAGTCAGGCGGGGAG. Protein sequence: CASSPPGQSGGE. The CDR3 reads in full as CASSPPGQSGGELFF.

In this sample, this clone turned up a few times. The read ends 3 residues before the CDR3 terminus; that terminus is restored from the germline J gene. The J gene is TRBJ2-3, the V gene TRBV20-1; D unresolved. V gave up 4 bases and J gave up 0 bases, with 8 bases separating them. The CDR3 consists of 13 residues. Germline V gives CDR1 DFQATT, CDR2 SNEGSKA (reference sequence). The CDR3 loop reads CSATSRSTDTQYF. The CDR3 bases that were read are TGCAGTGCTACTTCGCGGAGCACAGATACG.

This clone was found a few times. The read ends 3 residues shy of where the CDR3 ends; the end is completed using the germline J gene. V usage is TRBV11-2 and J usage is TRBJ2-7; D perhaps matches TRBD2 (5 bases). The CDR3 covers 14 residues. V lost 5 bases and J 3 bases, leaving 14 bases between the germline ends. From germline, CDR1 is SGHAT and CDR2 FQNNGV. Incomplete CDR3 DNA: TGTGCCAGCAGCGTCCTTGGACTCTACTACGAG. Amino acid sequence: CASSVLGLYYE. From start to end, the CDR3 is CASSVLGLYYEQYF.

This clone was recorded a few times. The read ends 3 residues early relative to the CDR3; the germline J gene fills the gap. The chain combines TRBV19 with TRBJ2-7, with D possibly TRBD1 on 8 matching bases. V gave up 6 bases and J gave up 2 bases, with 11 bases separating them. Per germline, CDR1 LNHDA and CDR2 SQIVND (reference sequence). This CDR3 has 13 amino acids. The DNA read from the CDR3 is TGTGCCAGTAGACAGGGGGGGACCTACGAG. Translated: CASRQGGTYE. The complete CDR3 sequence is CASRQGGTYEQYF.